This T cell receptor beta chain was obtained from a study of persistence of HIV-infected CD4 T cells. Study background: Isolated cells were CMV- and HIV-1 Gag-responding CD4+ T cells.

Cells were stimulated with CMV-infected fibroblast lysates at 10 ug/mL. CD40L/CD69 double-negative CD45RO-high memory CD4+ T cells were collected. The libraries were made with immunoSEQ version 4 in survey mode. Profiling relied on immunoSEQ multiplex PCR, and the TCRdb table lists in-frame clones only, not all of them. The profile shows some 48,000 clones, 75% to 85% of them singletons. The V gene lost 4 bases and the J gene lost 3 bases, with 13 bases spanning the gap. The CDR3 is 15 residues long. Germline V gene sequence: CDR1 LGHDT, CDR2 YNNKEL (reference sequence). A note on this clone: Its specificity is not known.

The source material was CD4+ T cells sorted from PBMCs after roughly 20-hour stimulation, sampled from a patient who received antiretroviral therapy. V gene TRBV3-1 (or the pseudogene TRBV3-2) combines with J gene TRBJ1-5, with D perhaps matching TRBD1 (6 bases). The source of this sequence is an adult man with HIV who was CMV-seropositive. The CDR3 protein is CASSPRGSNNQPQHF. As DNA, the CDR3 is TGTGCCAGCAGCCCGAGGGGGAGTAACAATCAGCCCCAGCATTTT.